This note documents a single TCR beta chain sequence. The data are from a study of shared clonotypes between healthy human individuals. CD4+ cells underwent separation, giving CD45RA+ naive and CD45RA-negative memory subsets. Trimming took 0 bases from V and 6 from J; bases not matched to a gene: 6. Germline V lookup: CDR1 SGHRS, CDR2 YFSETQ. The CDR3 length is 14 residues. Profiled with immunoSEQ multiplex PCR; TCRdb holds only in-frame clones, not every one. The sample includes about 2 million clones, roughly 94% of them seen just once. The V call is TRBV5-1, the J call TRBJ2-7, with 7 nucleotides matching TRBD2. The receptor comes from a man between 18 and 29 years old in good health. Sequencing input: naive CD4+ T cells sorted from blood. Noted subset: CD45RA+ positively selected. The CDR3 sequence: CASSLGTSSVEQYF. CDR3 coding DNA: TGCGCCAGCAGCTTGGGGACTAGTTCTGTCGAGCAGTACTTC.